The present entry profiles one T cell receptor (beta chain) with its context. There is no known antigen for this receptor. No base-level quality is on record; no much larger clone is a single base apart. The trial excluded patients who had a history of autoimmune disease or who were on systemic immunosuppression. Peripheral blood for TCR sequencing was drawn from every dose cohort at baseline, at cycle 4 day 1 and at cycle 7 day 1. The samples were drawn from a first-in-human, open-label, multicenter phase I dose-escalation trial of ivuxolimab. Adults with locally advanced or metastatic head and neck squamous cell, hepatocellular, melanoma or renal cell carcinoma were enrolled in the trial. Before TCR sequencing, CD4+ and CD8+ T cells were separately sorted from peripheral blood. The entry originates in a study of OX40 agonist ivuxolimab in advanced cancers. At the level of the whole study: Ivuxolimab was an agonistic, fully human IgG2 monoclonal antibody directed against OX40 (CD134), a costimulatory receptor. Partial responses occurred in three dose-escalation patients, of whom one had hepatocellular carcinoma and two had cutaneous melanoma. The point of sequencing TCRbeta in the periphery was to test whether ivuxolimab changed TCR sequence diversity and drove clonal T-cell expansion. The paper reports the monotherapy dose-escalation portion (N of about 50 patients) of the phase I ivuxolimab trial. Intravenous ivuxolimab was administered to patients every 2 weeks at six dose levels: 0.01, 0.1, 0.3, 1.5, 3 and 10 mg/kg. Prior anti-PD-1, anti-PD-L1 or anti-CTLA-4 therapy was permitted, and 40% to 50% of dose-escalation patients had received checkpoint inhibitors. Among the roughly 52 dose-escalation patients, about 20 had hepatocellular carcinoma, some 15 melanoma, 9 renal cell carcinoma and 9 head and neck cancer. The dose-escalation cohort was 82.7% male with a mean age of approximately 60 years, ranging from roughly 20 to 80.

Genomic DNA was isolated from the sorted cells so that the TCRbeta CDR3 region could be sequenced. The immunoSEQ Assay was used to sequence the TCRbeta CDR3 regions. TCRdb re-hosts the immuneACCESS table, in-frame sequences only. Its copies lack some clones; in the studies checked, an unresolved V gene accounts for under half of them, and the cause for the rest is not known. Within this sample are roughly 79,000 clones, with about 88% of them counted one time only. The top ten hold 15% to 20% of the sample. After removal of 6 bases from V and 4 bases from J, the junction retains 5 bases not matched to a gene. The CDR3 holds 15 amino acids from the cysteine to the phenylalanine. The read is trimmed to its CDR3 DNA, 45 bases read in frame from base 1. Reading the germline V gene gives CDR1 MNHEY and CDR2 SVGAGI. Results and caveats for the whole study, not just this receptor: In the 0.1-3.0 mg/kg groups, partial responders were among the patients with the lowest normalized peripheral clonal expansion, particularly in CD8+ T cells. The antigen specificity of the peripheral T cells that underwent clonal expansion was not determined. After ivuxolimab, CD8+ T cells had more expanded clones than CD4+ T cells on average. At doses of 0.1 to 3.0 mg/kg, clonal expansion of both CD4+ and CD8+ T cells in blood was seen between baseline and week 6. Low levels of normalized T-cell clonal expansion were also seen in some patients who did not respond.

The V and J genes are TRBV6-5 and TRBJ2-6; 8 central nucleotides agree with TRBD2. The material sequenced was CD4+ or CD8+ T cells sorted from blood, taken in a trial of the OX40 agonist ivuxolimab. This clonotype was obtained from an adult with an advanced solid tumor such as melanoma, head and neck, liver or kidney cancer. The DNA is as follows: TGTGCCAGCAGCCCGGGAGGGACCGGGGCCAACGTCCTGACTTTC. This translates into CASSPGGTGANVLTF.